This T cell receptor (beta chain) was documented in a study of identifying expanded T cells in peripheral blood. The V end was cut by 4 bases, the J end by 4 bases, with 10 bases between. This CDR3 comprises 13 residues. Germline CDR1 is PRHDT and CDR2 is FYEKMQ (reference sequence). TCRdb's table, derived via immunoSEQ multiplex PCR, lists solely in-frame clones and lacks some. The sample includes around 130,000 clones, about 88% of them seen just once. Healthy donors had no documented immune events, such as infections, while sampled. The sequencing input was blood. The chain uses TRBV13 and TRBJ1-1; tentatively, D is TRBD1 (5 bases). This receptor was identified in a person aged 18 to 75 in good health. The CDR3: CASSSPGSTEAFF. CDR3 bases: TGTGCCAGCAGCTCACCAGGGAGCACTGAAGCTTTCTTT.